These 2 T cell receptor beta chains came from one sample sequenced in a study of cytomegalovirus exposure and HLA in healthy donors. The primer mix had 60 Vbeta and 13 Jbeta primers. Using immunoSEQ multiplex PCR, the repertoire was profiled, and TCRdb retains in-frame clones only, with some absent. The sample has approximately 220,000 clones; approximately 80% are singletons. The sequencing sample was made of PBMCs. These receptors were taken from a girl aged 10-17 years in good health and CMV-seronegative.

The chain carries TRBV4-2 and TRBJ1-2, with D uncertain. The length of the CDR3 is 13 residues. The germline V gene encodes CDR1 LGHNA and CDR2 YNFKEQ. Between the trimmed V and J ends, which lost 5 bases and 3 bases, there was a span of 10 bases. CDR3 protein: CASSSRVYYGYTF. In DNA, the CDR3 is TGTGCCAGCAGCTCACGGGTCTACTATGGCTACACCTTC.

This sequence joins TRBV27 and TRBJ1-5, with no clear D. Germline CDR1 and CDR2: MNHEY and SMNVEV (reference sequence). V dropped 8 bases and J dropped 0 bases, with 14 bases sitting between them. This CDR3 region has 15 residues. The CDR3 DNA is TGTGCCAGCCAACTAGCGATTAATAGCAATCAGCCCCAGCATTTT. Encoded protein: CASQLAINSNQPQHF.